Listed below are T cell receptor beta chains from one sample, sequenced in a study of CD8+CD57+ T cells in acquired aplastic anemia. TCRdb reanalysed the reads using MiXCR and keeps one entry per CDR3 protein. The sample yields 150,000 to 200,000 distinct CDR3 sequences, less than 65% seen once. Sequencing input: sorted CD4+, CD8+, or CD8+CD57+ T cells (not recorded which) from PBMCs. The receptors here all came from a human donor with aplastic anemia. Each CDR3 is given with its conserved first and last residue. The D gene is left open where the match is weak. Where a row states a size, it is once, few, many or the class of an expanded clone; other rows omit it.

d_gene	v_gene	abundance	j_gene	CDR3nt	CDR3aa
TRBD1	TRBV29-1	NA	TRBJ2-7	TGCAGCGTTGAAGGTGGGACAGGGCTCCAATACGAGCAGTACTTC	CSVEGGTGLQYEQYF
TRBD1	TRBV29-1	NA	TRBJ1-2	TGCAGCGTTGGCACAGGGGGCGCAGGCTATGGCTACACCTTC	CSVGTGGAGYGYTF
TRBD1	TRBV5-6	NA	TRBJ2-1	TGTGCCAGCAGCCCGGAACAGGGGGCGTCGATATACGAGCAGTTCTTC	CASSPEQGASIYEQFF
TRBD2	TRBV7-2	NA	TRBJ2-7	TGTGCCAGCAGCTCAGGGACTAGCGGGGCCCACGAGCAGTACTTC	CASSSGTSGAHEQYF
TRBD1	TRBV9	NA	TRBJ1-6	TGTGCCAGCAGCGTAAAAGGGGGACAGTCACCCCTCCACTTT	CASSVKGGQSPLHF
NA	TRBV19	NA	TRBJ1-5	TGTGCCAGTAGTAGGGGGAGACCAAGCAATCAGCCCCAGCATTTT	CASSRGRPSNQPQHF
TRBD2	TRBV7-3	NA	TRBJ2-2	TGTGCCAGCAGCTCGCCGGGACTAGCGGGGGGCACCGGGGAGCTGTTTTTT	CASSSPGLAGGTGELFF
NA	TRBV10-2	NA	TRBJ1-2	TGCGCCAGCAGTGAACCAGCTAACTATGGCTACACCTTC	CASSEPANYGYTF
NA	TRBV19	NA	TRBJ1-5	TGTGCCAGTGGTACTCATAGCAATCAGCCCCAGCATTTT	CASGTHSNQPQHF
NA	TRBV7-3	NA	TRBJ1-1	TGTGCCAGCAGCTTAAAATGGGACGGCTCGGAAGCTTTCTTT	CASSLKWDGSEAFF
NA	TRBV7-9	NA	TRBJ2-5	TGTGCCAGCAGCTTCGCCGGGGAAGAGACCCAGTACTTC	CASSFAGEETQYF
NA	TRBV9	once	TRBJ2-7	TGTGCCAGCAGCGTAGAAGGGGTGCTCTCCTACGAGCAGTACTTC	CASSVEGVLSYEQYF
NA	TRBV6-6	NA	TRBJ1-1	TGTGCCAGCAGTTACTTGGCTTGGTCTGAAGCTTTCTTT	CASSYLAWSEAFF
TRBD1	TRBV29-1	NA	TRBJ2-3	TGCAGCGCTTCGACAGGGGCTAGCACAGATACGCAGTATTTT	CSASTGASTDTQYF
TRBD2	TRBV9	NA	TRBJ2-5	TGTGCCAGACAACTAGCGTCGGAGACCCAGTACTTC	CARQLASETQYF
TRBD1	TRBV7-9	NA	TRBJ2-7	TGTGCCAGCAGCTTCCGACAGGGAGTTAACCACGAGCAGTACTTC	CASSFRQGVNHEQYF
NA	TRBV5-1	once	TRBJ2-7	TGCGCCAGCAGCTTGCGAGGCAACTCCTACGAGCAGTACTTC	CASSLRGNSYEQYF
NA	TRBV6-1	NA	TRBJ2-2	TGTGCCAGCAGGCGGTACGGAGGGGAGCTGTTTTTT	CASRRYGGELFF